This T cell receptor beta chain originates from a study of control samples from healthy donors and cancer patients (dated by TCRdb to 2020 to 2022). Library preparation employed the immunoSEQ multiplex PCR assay. The immuneACCESS repertoire file appears here via TCRdb, limited to in-frame rearrangements. These files lack a portion of the clones; in checked studies, under half of the deficit traces to unresolved V genes, and the cause of the others is not known. This sample gives roughly 90,000 clones in total; over 90% of them show up just once. Jointly, the top ten make up 1.5% of the sample. Worth noting for this clone: The specificity of this receptor is unknown. Per-base quality was not reported, and no clone a single base away is much larger than it.

The clonotype was recovered from a woman under 40 in good health. Sequencing was done on a sample of blood.

This receptor carries the CDR3 CASSFGGTEAFF. The bases read TGTGCCAGCAGCTTCGGCGGCACTGAAGCTTTCTTT. The chain employs TRBV5-5 and TRBJ1-1; a confident D gene designation cannot be given. V lost 2 bases and J lost 4 bases; the stretch between them is 6 bases long. The germline V gene (reference sequence) supplies CDR1 SGHKS and CDR2 YYEKEE. Inclusive of the bounding cysteine and phenylalanine, the CDR3 is 12 residues long. Only the CDR3 DNA is retained, 36 bases long and in frame from the first base.